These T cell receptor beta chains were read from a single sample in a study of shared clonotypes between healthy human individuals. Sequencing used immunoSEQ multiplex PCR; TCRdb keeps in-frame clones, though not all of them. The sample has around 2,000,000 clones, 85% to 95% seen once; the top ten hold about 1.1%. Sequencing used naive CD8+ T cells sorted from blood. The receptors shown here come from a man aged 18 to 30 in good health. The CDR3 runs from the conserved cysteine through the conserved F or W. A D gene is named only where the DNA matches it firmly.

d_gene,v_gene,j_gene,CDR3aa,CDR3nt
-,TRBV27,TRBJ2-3,CASQRQTYSTDTQYF,TGTGCCAGCCAAAGACAGACCTATAGCACAGATACGCAGTATTTT
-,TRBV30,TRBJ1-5,CAWSVLGGQPQHF,TGTGCCTGGAGTGTACTAGGCGGGCAGCCCCAGCATTTT
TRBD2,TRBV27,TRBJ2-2,CASSWLAGNTGELFF,TGTGCCAGCAGTTGGCTAGCGGGGAACACCGGGGAGCTGTTTTTT
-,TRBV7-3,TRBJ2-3,CASSTEVADTQYF,TGTGCCAGCAGCACGGAAGTTGCAGATACGCAGTATTTT
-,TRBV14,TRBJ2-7,CASSAGTNPYEQYF,TGTGCCAGCAGCGCGGGAACGAATCCCTACGAGCAGTACTTC
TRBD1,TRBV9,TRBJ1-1,CASSVDRTGGLAFF,TGTGCCAGCAGCGTAGACCGGACAGGGGGCCTCGCTTTCTTT
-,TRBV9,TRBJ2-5,CASSERGLGETQYF,TGTGCCAGCAGCGAGAGGGGCCTGGGGGAGACCCAGTACTTC
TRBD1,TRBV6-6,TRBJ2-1,CASSYLGQGNNEQFF,TGTGCCAGCAGTTACTTGGGACAGGGAAACAATGAGCAGTTCTTC
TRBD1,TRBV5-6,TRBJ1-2,CASSPLLGGGNYGYTF,TGTGCCAGCAGCCCCTTGTTAGGGGGCGGAAACTATGGCTACACCTTC
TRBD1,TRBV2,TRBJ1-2,CASRGTGVAGNYGYTF,TGTGCCAGCAGGGGGACAGGGGTTGCTGGTAACTATGGCTACACCTTC
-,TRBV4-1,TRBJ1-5,CASSQDYSNQPQHF,TGCGCCAGCAGCCAAGACTACAGCAATCAGCCCCAGCATTTT